The clone carrying this T cell receptor beta chain was seen a single time. The data belong to a study of shared clonotypes between healthy human individuals. At a deep level, the assay was run. Profiling relied on immunoSEQ multiplex PCR, and the TCRdb table lists in-frame clones only, not all of them. The data contain roughly 1,800,000 clones, roughly 95% of them seen just once; the ten biggest clones take up 1% to 1.5%. The CDR3 is 17 amino acids. The ends were cut back, 5 bases at V and 1 base at J, with 21 bases in the middle. CDR1 and CDR2 (germline): SEHNR, FQNEAQ (reference sequence). CD45RO-negative, CCR7-positively selected cells formed the naive CD8 fraction, excluding terminally differentiated effector memory CD45RA+ cells. Donation came from healthy HIV-negative adults that had no recent acute infections or vaccinations.

The V gene is TRBV7-9, the J gene TRBJ2-7; TRBD2 is a possible D gene (5 bases). Sequenced sample: naive CD8+ T cells sorted from blood. The origin of this receptor is a man between 18 and 29 years old in good health. The CDR3 reads CASSPLPLSGPSYEQYF. Written as DNA, the CDR3 is TGTGCCAGCAGCCCCCTCCCCCTGAGCGGACCTTCCTACGAGCAGTACTTC. The complete variable domain, with remaining parts taken from reference TRBV7-9 and TRBJ2-7, reads DTGVSQNPRHKITKRGQNVTFRCDPISEHNRLYWYRQTLGQGPEFLTYFQNEAQLEKSRLLSDRFSAERPKGSFSTLEIQRTEQGDSAMYLCASSPLPLSGPSYEQYFGPGTRLTVT.